This TCR beta chain appears in the sequencing data of a study of blood T cells in healthy people across ages. General study findings and limits: The study could not conclusively compare naive and antigen-experienced cells, given its unsorted PBMCs.

The CDR3 totals 15 residues. Deletions cut 0 bases from V and 7 bases from J, with 14 bases between. Germline V CDR1 and CDR2: SGHRS, YFSETQ. The count of this clonotype is one. Its antigen is still unknown. Primers used in a second PCR of roughly 7 to 11 cycles were a sample-barcoded 5' primer and a J-beta primer mix. TCRdb independently ran MiXCR on the 5' RACE reads; one entry per CDR3 protein. The repertoire includes 600,000 to 900,000 distinct CDR3 sequences, more than 25% of them detected once, and roughly 3.1% sits in the top ten. These same data were also listed under a study on T cells of mothers and their children.

The clonotype comes from a boy younger than 18 in good health. Material for sequencing was blood. The rearrangement joins TRBV5-1 to TRBJ1-5; tentative D call: TRBD1 (6 bases). CDR3 coding DNA: TGCGCCAGCAGCTTGGCCGCGGGGGCAGGGCAGCCCCAGCATTTT. It specifies CASSLAAGAGQPQHF.